A selection of T cell receptor beta chains follows, all from one sample in a study of blood T cells in healthy people across ages. TCRdb fed the 5' RACE reads into MiXCR, producing one record per CDR3 protein. This table has nearly 1 million distinct CDR3 sequences, roughly half appearing once. Sequenced: blood. The receptors derive from a woman aged 60-75 years in good health. Each CDR3 is given with its conserved first and last residue. D genes are given only for firm matches. Clone size appears in some rows only: once, few, many, or a class for an expanded clone.

v_call	d_call	clone_size	j_call	cdr3_nt	cdr3_aa
TRBV4-2	TRBD2	many	TRBJ2-3	TGTGCCAGCAGCCACGCTCCGGGACTAGCTGTTGATACGCAGTATTTT	CASSHAPGLAVDTQYF
TRBV2	NA	once	TRBJ1-2	TGTGCCAGCAGGGGGGTGGCAGGGGCCTCACCACTCCAACTCTATGGCTACACCTTC	CASRGVAGASPLQLYGYTF
TRBV6-1	NA	NA	TRBJ1-2	TGTGCCAGCAGTGAGGGCCGATGGGGAAAGGCGTATGGCTACACCTTC	CASSEGRWGKAYGYTF
TRBV29-1	TRBD2	few	TRBJ2-1	TGCAGCGTTGTTTTGCGGGAGGGCTACAATGAGCAGTTCTTC	CSVVLREGYNEQFF
TRBV6-1	NA	NA	TRBJ1-2	TGTGCCAGCAGGGTGCCAGGCCAATATAACGGCTACACCTTC	CASRVPGQYNGYTF
TRBV30	NA	NA	TRBJ2-5	TGTGCCTGGAGTACCACACGTTATACCCAGTACTTC	CAWSTTRYTQYF
TRBV12-3/TRBV12-4	NA	NA	TRBJ2-1	TGTGCCGGCAGTTTCGGGCTGATGAATGAGCAGTTCTTC	CAGSFGLMNEQFF
TRBV24-1	NA	NA	TRBJ2-2	TGTGCCACCAGTGATTTGCCGTATTCCGTGGAGGGTAACACCGGGGAGCTGTTTTTT	CATSDLPYSVEGNTGELFF
TRBV7-2	NA	many	TRBJ2-4	TGTGCCAGCAGCTTAGGGAACATTCAGTACTTC	CASSLGNIQYF
TRBV12-3/TRBV12-4	TRBD2	NA	TRBJ2-5	TGTGCCAGCGGGGCGGGAGGGGTACATATGAATGAGCAGTACTTC	CASGAGGVHMNEQYF
TRBV20-1	TRBD2	few	TRBJ2-1	TGCAGTGCTCCCATTAGCGGGAGCAGGGATGAGCAGTTCTTC	CSAPISGSRDEQFF
TRBV6-6	NA	few	TRBJ2-3	TGTGCCAGTGCCGAGGGCACAGATACGCAGTATTTT	CASAEGTDTQYF
TRBV6-5	NA	NA	TRBJ1-2	TGTGCCAGCAGTTACAGGGGAGGCTACACCTTC	CASSYRGGYTF
TRBV20-1	NA	NA	TRBJ1-4	TGCAGTGCCGCGACGGACGGTAATGAAAAACTGTTTTTT	CSAATDGNEKLFF
TRBV24-1	NA	NA	TRBJ2-3	TGTGCCACCAGTGACCATGATAGCACAGATACGCAGTATTTT	CATSDHDSTDTQYF
TRBV7-2	TRBD2	NA	TRBJ2-1	TGTGCCAGCAGCAAATCTAGCGGCAGCTCCTACAATGAGCAGTTCTTC	CASSKSSGSSYNEQFF
TRBV4-1	NA	NA	TRBJ1-2	TGCGCCAGCGGTAGGACTCCGATCTTAAACTATGGCTACACCTTC	CASGRTPILNYGYTF
TRBV12-3/TRBV12-4	NA	NA	TRBJ2-1	TGTGCCAGCAGTTTTAGTTGGGCCGCTTACAATGAGCAGTTCTTC	CASSFSWAAYNEQFF
TRBV3-1	TRBD2	NA	TRBJ2-3	TGTGCCATATCAGCTGGACTAGGCAGGCCCCTAAACACAGATACGCAGTATTTT	CAISAGLGRPLNTDTQYF
TRBV6-2/TRBV6-3	TRBD1	NA	TRBJ1-6	TGTGCCAGCAGTTACGGACACGGGACAGTGAATTCACCCCTCCACTTT	CASSYGHGTVNSPLHF
TRBV29-1	TRBD2	many	TRBJ2-5	TGCAGCGTCCGTACCGGGACTAGCGGGTCCAGCGGGACCCAGTACTTC	CSVRTGTSGSSGTQYF
TRBV10-3	NA	NA	TRBJ2-3	TGTGCCATCAGTGAGGGAACGCGGAGTGCAGATACGCAGTATTTT	CAISEGTRSADTQYF
TRBV27	NA	NA	TRBJ2-5	TGTGCCAGCAGTTCCCCCATTCAGTATCAAGAGATCCAGTACTTC	CASSSPIQYQEIQYF
TRBV20-1	NA	few	TRBJ2-1	TGCAGTGCTAGAAGCAGGACCAATGAGCAGTTCTTC	CSARSRTNEQFF
TRBV3-1	TRBD1	NA	TRBJ2-7	TGTGCCAGCAGCCAAGGGCCACCGGGACAGGGCTCCTACGAGCAGTACTTC	CASSQGPPGQGSYEQYF
TRBV7-9	TRBD1	NA	TRBJ1-5	TGTGCCAGCAGCACGGGGACAGGGCAAAATCAGCCCCAGCATTTT	CASSTGTGQNQPQHF
TRBV12-3/TRBV12-4	NA	many	TRBJ2-7	TGTGCCAGCAGCTTAGAGGGGGTGGGCGAGCAGTACTTC	CASSLEGVGEQYF
TRBV4-3	NA	NA	TRBJ2-7	TGCGCCAGCAGCCACGGACTGAGCCGCCACGAGCAGTACTTC	CASSHGLSRHEQYF